The 28 T cell receptor beta chains given below trace back to one sample, sequenced in a study of CD8+ T cells in alopecia areata. RNA was extracted and reverse transcribed into cDNA as the sequencing template. Using immunoSEQ multiplex PCR, the repertoire was profiled, and TCRdb retains in-frame clones only, with some absent. The sample has about 12,000 clones, 56% seen once; the top ten hold 13%. Lesional scalp tissue (obtained by punch biopsy) and peripheral blood were collected from alopecia areata patients. Sample: skin. The receptors were gathered from a human donor with alopecia areata.

This clone was seen more than once but under ten times. J is TRBJ2-7 and V is TRBV30; D may be TRBD1 or TRBD2 (7 bases each). Per germline, CDR1 GTSNPN and CDR2 SVGIG (reference sequence). Trimming stripped 2 bases from V and 4 bases from J, with 12 bases between. This CDR3 is 13 amino acids long. The CDR3 DNA reads TGTGCCTGGAGTTGGGGGGGACAGTACGAGCAGTACTTC. It is translated as CAWSWGGQYEQYF.

This sequence joins TRBV12-5 and TRBJ2-4; unclear D gene. V was clipped by 4 bases and J by 5 bases, with 18 bases between them. Germline CDR1 and CDR2: LGHNT and FRNRAP. The CDR3 covers 16 residues. The CDR3 reads CASGSTLLSPENIQYF. As DNA, the CDR3 is TGTGCTAGTGGTTCAACCTTGCTCAGTCCCGAAAACATTCAGTACTTC.

CDR3 sequence: CASSLPDGNTEAFF. Written as DNA, the CDR3 is TGTGCCAGCAGCTTACCGGACGGGAACACTGAAGCTTTCTTT. This sequence joins TRBV11-3 and TRBJ1-1; D uncertain. In germline, CDR1 is SGHNT, CDR2 YENEEA. V was shortened by 2 bases and J by 1 base, with 8 bases between the two germline ends. The CDR3 totals 14 residues.

The chain combines TRBV14 with TRBJ2-7; D possibly uses TRBD1 or TRBD2 (5 bases each). The CDR3 contains 14 residues. The ends were cut back, 5 bases at V and 3 bases at J, with 14 bases in the middle. Germline V gives CDR1 SGHDN, CDR2 FVKESK. The CDR3: CASSGPGRNYEQYF. The DNA for the CDR3 is TGTGCCAGCAGCGGACCGGGACGGAACTACGAGCAGTACTTC. The full variable domain, rest sourced from reference TRBV14 and TRBJ2-7, is EAGVTQFPSHSVIEKGQTVTLRCDPISGHDNLYWYRRVMGKEIKFLLHFVKESKQDESGMPNNRFLAERTGGTYSTLKVQPAELEDSGVYFCASSGPGRNYEQYFGPGTRLTVT.

V gene TRBV28 combines with J gene TRBJ2-7, with D uncertain. Deletions cut 6 bases from V and 2 bases from J, with 17 bases between. This CDR3 has 15 residues. Germline V lookup: CDR1 MDHEN, CDR2 SYDVKM. The CDR3 is CASSPMAASPYEQYF. In DNA form, the CDR3 reads TGTGCCAGCAGCCCCATGGCAGCAAGTCCCTACGAGCAGTACTTC.

By share, this clone counts as hyperexpanded. This chain uses TRBV7-2 with TRBJ2-7; 8 nucleotides agree with TRBD1. CDR3 length equals 13 residues. In germline, CDR1 is SGHTA, CDR2 FQGNSA. The junction had 5 bases not matched to a gene; V was cut back by 3 bases and J by 7 bases. In nucleotides, the CDR3 is TGTGCCAGCAGCTTGGGACAGGCGTTGGAGCAGTACTTC. Translating it yields CASSLGQALEQYF.

The chain uses TRBV5-4 and TRBJ2-5, with D possibly matching TRBD2 (6 bases). The CDR3 runs to 13 residues. V gave up 3 bases and J gave up 6 bases, with 12 bases separating them. Germline CDR1 and CDR2: SGHNT and YYREEE (reference sequence). In DNA, the CDR3 is TGTGCCAGCAGCTCGGGGGTAGAAAAGACCCAGTACTTC. Translating gives CASSSGVEKTQYF.

The chain combines TRBV18 with TRBJ2-7, with D hard to call. The CDR3 runs to 14 residues. The germline V gene encodes CDR1 KGHSH and CDR2 LQKENI. The V end lost 3 bases, the J end lost 8 bases, and 17 bases lay between the germline ends. The CDR3 coding sequence is TGTGCCAGCTCACCTAGTCTTCGGGTGGAGAAGCAGTACTTC. Amino acid sequence: CASSPSLRVEKQYF.

Note on this clone: A junction end diverges from the germline sequence, so it may reflect a read error. The chain employs TRBV6-5 and TRBJ2-1, with no clear D. Per the germline V gene, CDR1 is MNHEY and CDR2 is SVGAGI. This CDR3 region has 8 residues. CDR3 in amino acids: CASSAVLF. CDR3 sequence (DNA): TGTGCCAGCAGCGCGGTGCTCTTC.

This clone was found once. The gene calls are TRBV7-9 and TRBJ2-1; 7 bases align to TRBD1. The CDR3 loop spans 15 amino acids. Trimming at V came to 1 base and at J to 10 bases, leaving 10 bases not matched to a gene. Looked up from germline, CDR1 is SEHNR and CDR2 is FQNEAQ (reference sequence). The CDR3 nucleotides are TGTGCCAGCAGCTTAGTAGTGACAGGGCTCGGGGAGCAGTTCTTC. This translates into CASSLVVTGLGEQFF.

As DNA, the CDR3 is TGTGCCAGCAGTATGACAGGGGACTATGGCTACACCTTC. Translating gives CASSMTGDYGYTF. The rearrangement uses TRBV28 and TRBJ1-2, with 8 bases that match TRBD1. J was trimmed by 3 bases and V by 5 bases; bases with no gene match: 2. CDR3 length: 13 residues. Germline V gene sequence: CDR1 MDHEN, CDR2 SYDVKM.

This clone was seen a handful of times. V usage is TRBV2 and J usage is TRBJ2-3; TRBD2 matches 8 bases. The germline V gene encodes CDR1 SNHLY and CDR2 FYNNEI. The CDR3 consists of 13 residues. V lost 6 bases, J lost 5 bases, and 4 bases stayed unmatched. The CDR3 sequence is CASSGTRGDTQYF. The DNA of the CDR3 is TGTGCCAGCAGCGGGACTAGGGGAGATACGCAGTATTTT.

The chain carries TRBV7-3 and TRBJ2-7, with 11 nucleotides matching TRBD2. This CDR3 has 15 amino acids. V was clipped by 5 bases and J by 2 bases; unmatched bases: 5. In germline, CDR1 is SGHTA, CDR2 FQGTGA. The DNA of the CDR3 is TGTGCCAGCAGCCCTGGGACTAGCGGACCCTACGAGCAGTACTTC. This translates into CASSPGTSGPYEQYF.

V and J are TRBV7-2 and TRBJ1-2; possible D gene TRBD1, 5 bases. V lost 3 bases and J lost 6, with 11 bases in between. Germline CDR1 reads SGHTA; CDR2 reads FQGNSA. The CDR3 is 13 amino acids. This chain's CDR3 is CASSFAGVHGYTF. The CDR3 DNA follows: TGTGCCAGCAGCTTTGCGGGGGTCCATGGCTACACCTTC. The variable domain in full, with the rest retrieved from reference TRBV7-2 and TRBJ1-2, is GAGVSQSPSNKVTEKGKDVELRCDPISGHTALYWYRQSLGQGLEFLIYFQGNSAPDKSGLPSDRFSAERTGGSVSTLTIQRTQQEDSAVYLCASSFAGVHGYTFGSGTRLTVV.

J is TRBJ2-1 and V is TRBV11-3; possible D gene TRBD1, 5 bases. The CDR3 runs 16 residues. The germline V gene has CDR1 SGHNT and CDR2 YENEEA. Between the trimmed V and J ends, which lost 1 base and 0 bases, there was a span of 10 bases. The DNA for the CDR3 is TGTGCCAGCAGCTTAGGGACAATGAGCTCCTACAATGAGCAGTTCTTC. This codes for CASSLGTMSSYNEQFF.

The gene calls are TRBV4-3 and TRBJ2-7; a weak D match, TRBD1 (6 bases). Between the trimmed V and J ends, which lost 0 bases and 1 base, there was a span of 13 bases. The CDR3 contains 16 residues. Germline V gene lookup returns CDR1 LGHNA and CDR2 YSLEER. In DNA form, the CDR3 reads TGCGCCAGCAGCCAAGAGCTTACACAGGGTTCCTACGAGCAGTACTTC. It codes for CASSQELTQGSYEQYF.

The chain joins TRBV6-1 to TRBJ2-3, with a possible D match to TRBD2 (6 bases). The CDR3 contains 15 residues. The V end lost 2 bases, the J end lost 0 bases, and 9 bases lay between the germline ends. CDR1 MNHNS and CDR2 SASEGT come from the germline V gene. The CDR3 sequence: CASSETAGSTDTQYF. Here the CDR3 DNA reads TGTGCCAGCAGTGAAACTGCGGGGAGCACAGATACGCAGTATTTT.

This clone was seen once. The chain employs TRBV27 and TRBJ2-5; 12 nucleotides match TRBD1. V gave up 6 bases and J gave up 3 bases; unmatched junction bases: 8. There are 16 residues in the CDR3. Germline lookup yields CDR1 MNHEY and CDR2 SMNVEV (reference sequence). The CDR3 here is CASRTEGQGAKETQYF. Here the CDR3 DNA reads TGTGCCAGCAGGACAGAGGGACAGGGGGCGAAAGAGACCCAGTACTTC.

CDR3 loop: CASSEGTGGAYTQYF. The CDR3 nucleotides are TGTGCCAGCAGCGAAGGGACAGGTGGGGCATATACGCAGTATTTT. The chain combines TRBV9 with TRBJ2-3; 8 bases match TRBD1. CDR1 and CDR2 (germline): SGDLS, YYNGEE. This CDR3 spans 15 amino acids. Losses at the gene ends were 3 bases for V and 7 bases for J; bases not matched to a gene: 10.

The chain recombines TRBV29-1 with TRBJ1-1; TRBD1 aligns across 7 bases. Germline V gene data show CDR1 as SQVTM and CDR2 as ANQGSEA. This CDR3 contains 14 residues. The CDR3 spells CICRTGSGVTEAFF. CDR3 DNA sequence: TGCATCTGCAGGACAGGCTCGGGGGTCACTGAAGCTTTCTTT.

The chain has TRBV20-1 and TRBJ2-7; D is uncertain. The germline V gene encodes CDR1 DFQATT and CDR2 SNEGSKA (reference sequence). Trimming removed 5 bases at V and 1 base at J, with 3 bases between. CDR3 size: 10 residues. CDR3 sequence: CSAGSYEQYF. The CDR3 bases are TGCAGTGCTGGTTCCTACGAGCAGTACTTC.

The chain links TRBV30 to TRBJ2-4; 7 bases fit TRBD1. V shed 2 bases and J 0 bases; nucleotides not matched to a gene: 10. This CDR3 is 17 amino acids long. CDR1 and CDR2 from the germline V gene are GTSNPN and SVGIG (reference sequence). The DNA for the CDR3 is TGTGCCTGGAGTACTACATACCGGGACAGAGCCAAAAACATTCAGTACTTC. Its translation: CAWSTTYRDRAKNIQYF.

This clone has more than one count but fewer than ten. Different DNA sequences within this sample yield the same CDR3. The rearrangement joins TRBV5-1 to TRBJ2-7; D is ambiguous. Germline V gives CDR1 SGHRS, CDR2 YFSETQ. The CDR3 runs 13 residues. The V end was cut by 0 bases, the J end by 3 bases, with 7 bases between. In DNA form, the CDR3 reads TGCGCCAGCAGCTTGGATGACCGCTACGAGCAGTACTTC. This encodes CASSLDDRYEQYF. Together with reference TRBV5-1 and TRBJ2-7, the CDR3 gives the full variable domain: KAGVTQTPRYLIKTRGQQVTLSCSPISGHRSVSWYQQTPGQGLQFLFEYFSETQRNKGNFPGRFSGRQFSNSRSEMNVSTLELGDSALYLCASSLDDRYEQYFGPGTRLTVT.

The chain employs TRBV15 and TRBJ1-2; D might be TRBD1 (5 bases). V was pared by 0 bases and J by 0 bases, with 14 bases between. CDR1 and CDR2 (germline): LNHNV, YYDKDF (reference sequence). The CDR3 spans 17 residues. CDR3 sequence: CATSRDRQPHPNYGYTF. Written as DNA, the CDR3 is TGTGCCACCAGCAGAGATCGACAGCCTCACCCTAACTATGGCTACACCTTC. The variable domain in full, completed from reference TRBV15 and TRBJ1-2, reads DAMVIQNPRYQVTQFGKPVTLSCSQTLNHNVMYWYQQKSSQAPKLLFHYYDKDFNNEADTPDNFQSRRPNTSFCFLDIRSPGLGDTAMYLCATSRDRQPHPNYGYTFGSGTRLTVV.

J is TRBJ2-7 and V is TRBV11-2; 9 nucleotides align to TRBD1. CDR3 length equals 15 residues. CDR1 is SGHAT and CDR2 is FQNNGV in the germline V gene. V was pared by 4 bases and J by 1 base, with 5 bases of the junction left unmatched. The CDR3 protein is CASSSGQGRSYEQYF. The CDR3 nucleotides are TGTGCCAGCAGCTCGGGACAGGGTAGGTCCTACGAGCAGTACTTC.

CDR3 nucleotides: TGTGCCAGCAGCTGGGGGACAGGGACCTACGAGCAGTACTTC. Protein: CASSWGTGTYEQYF. The genes are TRBV7-9 and TRBJ2-7; 9 bases match TRBD1. Germline V gives CDR1 SEHNR, CDR2 FQNEAQ (reference sequence). The CDR3 consists of 14 residues. With V trimmed by 4 bases and J by 2 bases, 3 bases remained unmatched. Based on the CDR3 plus reference TRBV7-9 and TRBJ2-7, the full variable domain is DTGVSQNPRHKITKRGQNVTFRCDPISEHNRLYWYRQTLGQGPEFLTYFQNEAQLEKSRLLSDRFSAERPKGSFSTLEIQRTEQGDSAMYLCASSWGTGTYEQYFGPGTRLTVT.

This chain links TRBV29-1 with TRBJ1-2, with no clear D. The V end lost 6 bases, the J end lost 3 bases, and 11 bases lay between the germline ends. In germline, CDR1 is SQVTM, CDR2 ANQGSEA. CDR3 length equals 12 residues. CDR3 nucleotides: TGCAGCGTAGAAATGGATGACTATGGCTACACCTTC. Protein sequence: CSVEMDDYGYTF.

This chain links TRBV7-6 with TRBJ2-3; 7 nucleotides agree with TRBD2. V was clipped by 3 bases and J by 0 bases; unmatched bases: 3. CDR1 and CDR2 from the germline V gene are SGHVS and FNYEAQ. The CDR3 contains 15 residues. This CDR3 reads CASSLGLPSTDTQYF. The CDR3 nucleotides read TGTGCCAGCAGCTTGGGACTACCTAGCACAGATACGCAGTATTTT.